This TCR beta chain was observed in a study of control samples from healthy donors and cancer patients. This clone was counted between two and nine times. This CDR3 is 12 amino acids long. CDR1 and CDR2 from the germline V gene are SNHLY and FYNNEI. V was pared by 8 bases and J by 6 bases, with 13 bases between. This table comes from immunoSEQ multiplex PCR, and its TCRdb copy is limited to in-frame clones, with some not included. The sample has about 110,000 clones, about nine tenths seen once; the top ten hold 4% to 4.5%. Sequenced material: blood. The TCR originated in a human donor in good health. The donor label of this sample is uncertain. The chain carries TRBV2 and TRBJ1-2, with a tentative D call TRBD1 (5 bases). DNA of the CDR3: TGTGCCAGCTCTAGGGGAGGGAATGGCTACACCTTC. Its translation: CASSRGGNGYTF.